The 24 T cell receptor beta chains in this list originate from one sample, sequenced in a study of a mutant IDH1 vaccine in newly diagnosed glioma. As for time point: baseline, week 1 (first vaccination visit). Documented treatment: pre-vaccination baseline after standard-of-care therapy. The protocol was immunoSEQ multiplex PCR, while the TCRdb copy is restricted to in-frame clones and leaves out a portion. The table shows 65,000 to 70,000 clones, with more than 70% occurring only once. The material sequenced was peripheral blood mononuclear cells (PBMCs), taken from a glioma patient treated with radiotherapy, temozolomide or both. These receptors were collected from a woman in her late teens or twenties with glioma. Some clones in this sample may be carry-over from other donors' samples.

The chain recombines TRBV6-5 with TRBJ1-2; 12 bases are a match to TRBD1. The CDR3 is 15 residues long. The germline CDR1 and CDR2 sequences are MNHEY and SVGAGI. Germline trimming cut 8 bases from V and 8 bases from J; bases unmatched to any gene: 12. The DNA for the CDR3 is TGTGCCAGCGTCGCCGGGACAGGGGGCAGTTGGGGCTACACCTTC. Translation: CASVAGTGGSWGYTF.

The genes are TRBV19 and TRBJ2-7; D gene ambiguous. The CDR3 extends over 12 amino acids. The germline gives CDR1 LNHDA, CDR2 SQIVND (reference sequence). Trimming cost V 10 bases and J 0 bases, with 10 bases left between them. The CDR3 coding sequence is TGTGCCACCGCCATCAACTCCTACGAGCAGTACTTC. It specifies CATAINSYEQYF.

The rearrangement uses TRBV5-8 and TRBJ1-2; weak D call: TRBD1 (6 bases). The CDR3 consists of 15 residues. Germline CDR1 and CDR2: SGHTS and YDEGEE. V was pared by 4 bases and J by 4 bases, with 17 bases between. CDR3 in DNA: TGTGCCAGCAGCCCGCGGGACACTCGAATCTATGGCTACACCTTC. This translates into CASSPRDTRIYGYTF.

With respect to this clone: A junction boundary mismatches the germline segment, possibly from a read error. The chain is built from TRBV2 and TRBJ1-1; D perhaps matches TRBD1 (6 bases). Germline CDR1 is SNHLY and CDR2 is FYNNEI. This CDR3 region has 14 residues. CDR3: CASSEGGVPTEAFF. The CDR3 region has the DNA TGTGCCAGCAGCGAAGGGGGGGTACCGACTGAAGCTTTCTTT.

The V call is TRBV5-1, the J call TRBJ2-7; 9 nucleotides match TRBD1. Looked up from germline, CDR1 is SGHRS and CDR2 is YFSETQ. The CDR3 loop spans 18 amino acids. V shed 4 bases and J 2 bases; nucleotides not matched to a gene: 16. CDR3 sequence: CASSPLYRDRVNPYEQYF. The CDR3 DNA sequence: TGCGCCAGCAGCCCCCTTTACCGGGACAGGGTGAACCCCTACGAGCAGTACTTC.

CDR3 in DNA: TGTGCCAGCAGCCCGGGACAGTACAGAACTGAAGCTTTCTTT. It specifies CASSPGQYRTEAFF. The chain has TRBV11-2 and TRBJ1-1; 7 positions match TRBD1. Germline-derived CDR1 and CDR2 are SGHAT and FQNNGV. This CDR3 is built from 14 residues. The junction had 8 bases not matched to a gene; V was cut back by 5 bases and J by 5 bases.

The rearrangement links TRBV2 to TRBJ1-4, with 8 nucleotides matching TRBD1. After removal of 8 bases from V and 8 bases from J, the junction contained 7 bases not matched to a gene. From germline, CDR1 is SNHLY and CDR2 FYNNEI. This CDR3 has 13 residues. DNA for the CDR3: TGTGCCAGCCGCCGGACAGGGTCCGAAAAACTGTTTTTT. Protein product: CASRRTGSEKLFF.

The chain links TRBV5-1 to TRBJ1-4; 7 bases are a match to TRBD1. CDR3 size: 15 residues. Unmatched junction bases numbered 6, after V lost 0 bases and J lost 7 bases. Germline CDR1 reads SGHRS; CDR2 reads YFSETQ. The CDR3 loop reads CASSLGARGAEKLFF. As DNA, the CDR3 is TGCGCCAGCAGCTTGGGGGCCAGGGGGGCTGAAAAACTGTTTTTT.

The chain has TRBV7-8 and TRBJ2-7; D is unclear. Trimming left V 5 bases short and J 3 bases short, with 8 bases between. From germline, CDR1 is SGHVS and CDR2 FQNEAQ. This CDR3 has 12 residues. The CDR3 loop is CASSPLSYEQYF. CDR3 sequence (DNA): TGTGCCAGCAGCCCTCTCAGCTACGAGCAGTACTTC.

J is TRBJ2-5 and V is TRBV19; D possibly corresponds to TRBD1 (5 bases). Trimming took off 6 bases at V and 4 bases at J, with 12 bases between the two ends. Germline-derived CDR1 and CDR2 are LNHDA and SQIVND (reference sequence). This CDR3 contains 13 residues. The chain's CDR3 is CASRPQGRETQYF. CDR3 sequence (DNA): TGTGCCAGTAGACCCCAGGGCCGAGAGACCCAGTACTTC.

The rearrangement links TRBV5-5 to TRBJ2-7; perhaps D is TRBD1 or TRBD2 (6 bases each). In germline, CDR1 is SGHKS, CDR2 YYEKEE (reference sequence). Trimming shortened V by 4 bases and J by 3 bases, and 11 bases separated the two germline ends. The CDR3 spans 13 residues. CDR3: CASSRGAGYEQYF. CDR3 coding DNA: TGTGCCAGCAGCAGGGGGGCCGGCTACGAGCAGTACTTC.

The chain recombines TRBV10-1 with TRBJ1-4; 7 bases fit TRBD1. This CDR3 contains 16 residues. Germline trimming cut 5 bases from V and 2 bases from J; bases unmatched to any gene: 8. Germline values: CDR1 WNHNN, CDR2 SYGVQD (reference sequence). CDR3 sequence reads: CASSSTPGQTNEKLFF. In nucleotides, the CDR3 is TGCGCCAGCAGTTCTACCCCGGGACAGACTAATGAAAAACTGTTTTTT.

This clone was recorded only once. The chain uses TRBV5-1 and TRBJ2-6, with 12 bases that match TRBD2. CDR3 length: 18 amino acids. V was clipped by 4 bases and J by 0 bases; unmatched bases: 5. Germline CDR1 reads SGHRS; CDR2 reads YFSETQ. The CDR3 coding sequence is TGCGCCAGCAGCAGATTGGGACTAGCGGGCTCTGGGGCCAACGTCCTGACTTTC. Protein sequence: CASSRLGLAGSGANVLTF.

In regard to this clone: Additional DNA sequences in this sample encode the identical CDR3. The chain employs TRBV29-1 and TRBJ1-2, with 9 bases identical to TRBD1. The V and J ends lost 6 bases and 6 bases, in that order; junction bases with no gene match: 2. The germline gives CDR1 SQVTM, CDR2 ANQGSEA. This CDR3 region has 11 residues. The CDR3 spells CSVGQGNGYTF. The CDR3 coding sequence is TGCAGCGTGGGACAGGGAAATGGCTACACCTTC.

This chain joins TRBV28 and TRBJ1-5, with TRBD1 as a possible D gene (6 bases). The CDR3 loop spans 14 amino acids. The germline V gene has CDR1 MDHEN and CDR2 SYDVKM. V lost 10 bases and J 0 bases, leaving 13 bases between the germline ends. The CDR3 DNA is TGTGCCACAGAGGGAGGGGGTAGCAATCAGCCCCAGCATTTT. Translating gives CATEGGGSNQPQHF.

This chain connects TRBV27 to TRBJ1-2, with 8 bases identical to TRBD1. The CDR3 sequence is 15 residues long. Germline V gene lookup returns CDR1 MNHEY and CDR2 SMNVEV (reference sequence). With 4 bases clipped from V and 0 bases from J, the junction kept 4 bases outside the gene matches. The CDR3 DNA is TGTGCCAGCAGTTCTACAGGGGGGTCTAACTATGGCTACACCTTC. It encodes CASSSTGGSNYGYTF.

CDR3 sequence: CASSITGRQPQHF. Here the CDR3 DNA reads TGTGCCAGTAGTATAACAGGACGGCAGCCCCAGCATTTT. J is TRBJ1-5 and V is TRBV19; weak D call: TRBD1 (5 bases). V was clipped by 2 bases and J by 7 bases, with 9 bases between them. This CDR3 contains 13 residues. Germline V gene lookup returns CDR1 LNHDA and CDR2 SQIVND (reference sequence).

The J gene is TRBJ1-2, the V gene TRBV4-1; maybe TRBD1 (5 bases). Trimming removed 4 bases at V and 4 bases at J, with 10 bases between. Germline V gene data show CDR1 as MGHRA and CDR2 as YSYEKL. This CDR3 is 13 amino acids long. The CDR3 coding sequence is TGCGCCAGCAGCCCGACAGCCCTCTATGGCTACACCTTC. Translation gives CASSPTALYGYTF.

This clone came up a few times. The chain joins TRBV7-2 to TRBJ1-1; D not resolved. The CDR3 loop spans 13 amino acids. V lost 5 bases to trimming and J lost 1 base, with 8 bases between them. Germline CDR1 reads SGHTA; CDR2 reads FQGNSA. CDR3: CASSDRWNTEAFF. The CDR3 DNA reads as TGTGCCAGCAGCGACCGATGGAACACTGAAGCTTTCTTT.

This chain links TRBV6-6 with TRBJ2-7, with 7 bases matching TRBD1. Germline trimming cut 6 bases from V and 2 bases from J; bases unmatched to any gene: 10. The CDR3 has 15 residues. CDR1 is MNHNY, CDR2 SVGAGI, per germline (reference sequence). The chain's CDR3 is CASSLGTEVPYEQYF. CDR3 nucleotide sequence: TGTGCCAGCAGCCTCGGGACAGAGGTCCCCTACGAGCAGTACTTC.

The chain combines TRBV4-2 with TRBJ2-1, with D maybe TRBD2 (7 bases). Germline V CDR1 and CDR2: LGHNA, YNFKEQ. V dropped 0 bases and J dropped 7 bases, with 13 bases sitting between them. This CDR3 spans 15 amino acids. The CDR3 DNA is TGTGCCAGCAGCCAAGAAGGGGGGGCCGGTAATGAGCAGTTCTTC. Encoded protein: CASSQEGGAGNEQFF.

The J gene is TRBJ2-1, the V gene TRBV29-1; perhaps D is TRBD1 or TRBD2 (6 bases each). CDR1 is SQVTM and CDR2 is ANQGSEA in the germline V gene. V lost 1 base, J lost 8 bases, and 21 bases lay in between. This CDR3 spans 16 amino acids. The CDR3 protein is CSVEGAWRGAIYEQFF. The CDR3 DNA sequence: TGCAGCGTTGAAGGGGCCTGGAGGGGGGCCATCTATGAGCAGTTCTTC.

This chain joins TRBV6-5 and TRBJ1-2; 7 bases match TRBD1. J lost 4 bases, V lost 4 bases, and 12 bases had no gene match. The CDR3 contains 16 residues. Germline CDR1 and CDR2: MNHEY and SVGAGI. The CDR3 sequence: CASSSPRQGVGYGYTF. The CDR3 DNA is TGTGCCAGCAGTTCACCTCGACAGGGAGTGGGCTATGGCTACACCTTC.

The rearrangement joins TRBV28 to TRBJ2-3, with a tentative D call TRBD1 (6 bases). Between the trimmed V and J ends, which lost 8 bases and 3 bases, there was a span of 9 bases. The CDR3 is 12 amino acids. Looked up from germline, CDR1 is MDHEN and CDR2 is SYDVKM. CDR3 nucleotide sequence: TGTGCCAGCGGGGGCTGGACAGATACGCAGTATTTT. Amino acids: CASGGWTDTQYF.